These 21 T cell receptor beta chains share one sample of origin, sequenced in a study of cytomegalovirus exposure and HLA in healthy donors. Use of 60 Vbeta and 13 Jbeta primers characterized the PCR. Sequencing was performed with immunoSEQ multiplex PCR; in TCRdb, only in-frame clones are kept and a portion is missing. The data hold 150,000 to 200,000 clones, with 75% to 85% observed a single time. Input material: PBMCs. Source of these receptors: a girl aged 2-15 years in good health and CMV-seropositive.

The chain couples TRBV5-6 to TRBJ1-5; D not resolved. The CDR3 is 14 amino acids. The V end lost 7 bases, the J end lost 0 bases, and 11 bases lay between the germline ends. The V gene's germline CDR1 is SGHDT and CDR2 YYEEEE. The CDR3 region has the DNA TGTGCCAGCCCTCGGAGGCTTAGCAATCAGCCCCAGCATTTT. It yields the protein CASPRRLSNQPQHF.

This rearrangement joins TRBV28 to TRBJ2-7, with 7 bases matching TRBD2. CDR3 size: 14 residues. Trimming took 9 bases from V and 3 from J; bases not matched to a gene: 11. The germline gives CDR1 MDHEN, CDR2 SYDVKM. CDR3 DNA: TGTGCCAGTAAGGAGCGGGGAGGGGACTACGAGCAGTACTTC. Protein: CASKERGGDYEQYF.

This clone showed up just a few times. V is TRBV7-8 and J is TRBJ2-3; TRBD2 might be the D (6 bases). The CDR3 runs 17 residues. The germline CDR1 and CDR2 sequences are SGHVS and FQNEAQ. Trimming stripped 4 bases from V and 2 bases from J, with 19 bases between. CDR3 region: CASSSVGDSPLTDTQYF. The CDR3 bases are TGTGCCAGCAGCTCAGTCGGGGACTCCCCCCTCACAGATACGCAGTATTTT.

The genes are TRBV6-1 and TRBJ2-7; 13 nucleotides align to TRBD2. Germline V CDR1 and CDR2: MNHNS, SASEGT. The CDR3 contains 15 residues. Germline trimming cut 6 bases from V and 2 bases from J; bases unmatched to any gene: 4. The CDR3 loop reads CASSAGLAGAYEQYF. For the CDR3, the DNA is TGTGCCAGCAGCGCCGGACTAGCGGGGGCCTACGAGCAGTACTTC.

A single count supports this clone. The J gene is TRBJ2-3, the V gene TRBV19; 8 bases align to TRBD1. J gave up 5 bases and V 5 bases, and 9 bases lay outside the gene matches. The CDR3 sequence is 15 residues long. Germline CDR1 LNHDA, CDR2 SQIVND (reference sequence). The CDR3 is CASSPRQGAGDTQYF. Here the CDR3 DNA reads TGTGCCAGTAGTCCCCGGCAGGGGGCAGGAGATACGCAGTATTTT.

The chain has TRBV30 and TRBJ2-3; 7 bases map to TRBD2. The CDR3 has 16 amino acids. Germline values: CDR1 GTSNPN, CDR2 SVGIG (reference sequence). V dropped 4 bases and J dropped 6; count of bases not matched to a gene: 16. The CDR3 loop reads CAWILRTSWGADTQYF. The CDR3 DNA reads as TGTGCCTGGATACTACGGACTAGTTGGGGCGCGGATACGCAGTATTTT.

The rearrangement uses TRBV5-4 and TRBJ2-1, with 13 bases aligning to TRBD2. This CDR3 is 16 amino acids long. The V and J ends lost 1 base and 6 bases, in that order; junction bases with no gene match: 4. Germline values: CDR1 SGHNT, CDR2 YYREEE (reference sequence). In DNA form, the CDR3 reads TGTGCCAGCAGCTTGCCACTAGCGGGAGGGCCCAATGAGCAGTTCTTC. Its protein is CASSLPLAGGPNEQFF.

A single count supports this clone. This sample includes further DNA sequences coding for the same CDR3. The chain has TRBV27 and TRBJ1-1; TRBD1 might be the D (6 bases). V dropped 0 bases and J dropped 4 bases, with 6 bases sitting between them. The CDR3 spans 13 residues. Germline lookup yields CDR1 MNHEY and CDR2 SMNVEV (reference sequence). The CDR3 DNA sequence: TGTGCCAGCAGTTTATCAGGGGGCACTGAAGCTTTCTTT. Protein sequence: CASSLSGGTEAFF.

Worth noting for this clone: One end of the junction does not line up with germline, which may come from a read error. V is TRBV5-1 and J is TRBJ2-7; TRBD1 agrees at 9 bases. The CDR3 has 14 amino acids. The germline V gene encodes CDR1 SGHRS and CDR2 YFSETQ. CDR3 coding DNA: TGCGCCAGCAATCCCGGGACAGGGCCCTACGAGCGGTACTTC. It encodes CASNPGTGPYERYF.

As concerns this clone: Other DNA sequences in this sample translate to the same CDR3. The rearrangement uses TRBV9 and TRBJ2-5; D gene uncertain. V was shortened by 0 bases and J by 3 bases, with 6 bases between the two germline ends. Germline assignment: CDR1 SGDLS and CDR2 YYNGEE. The CDR3 contains 13 residues. Here the CDR3 DNA reads TGTGCCAGCAGCGTAGGCGGCAAAGAGACCCAGTACTTC. It translates to CASSVGGKETQYF.

The chain is built from TRBV4-1 and TRBJ2-7; possibly TRBD1 for D (6 bases). The V end was cut by 2 bases, the J end by 2 bases, with 13 bases between. Germline CDR1 is MGHRA and CDR2 is YSYEKL. CDR3 length: 15 residues. CDR3 in amino acids: CASSQPQGRTYEQYF. In DNA, the CDR3 is TGCGCCAGCAGCCAACCACAGGGAAGGACCTACGAGCAGTACTTC.

The chain has TRBV7-3 and TRBJ2-5; TRBD2 aligns across 7 bases. The V and J ends lost 4 bases and 5 bases, in that order; junction bases with no gene match: 4. Germline assignment: CDR1 SGHTA and CDR2 FQGTGA. This CDR3 spans 13 amino acids. CDR3 in amino acids: CASSSTSLETQYF. The DNA of the CDR3 is TGTGCCAGCAGCTCGACTAGCTTGGAGACCCAGTACTTC.

A single count supports this clone. The genes are TRBV11-2 and TRBJ2-6; D is unclear. Deletions cut 4 bases from V and 0 bases from J, with 7 bases between. CDR1 SGHAT and CDR2 FQNNGV come from the germline V gene. This CDR3 spans 15 amino acids. CDR3 nucleotides: TGTGCCAGCAGCTCCCCCATCTCTGGGGCCAACGTCCTGACTTTC. It encodes CASSSPISGANVLTF.

The CDR3 sequence is CASSEGQNYGYTF. CDR3 DNA sequence: TGTGCCAGCAGTGAAGGGCAGAACTATGGCTACACCTTC. The chain recombines TRBV2 with TRBJ1-2; D is uncertain. Looked up from germline, CDR1 is SNHLY and CDR2 is FYNNEI. The CDR3 length is 13 residues. V lost 1 base and J 2 bases, leaving 5 bases between the germline ends.

This sequence joins TRBV23-1 and TRBJ2-3; D ambiguous. TRBV23-1 is known as an ORF, though its function is uncertain. V was cut by 3 bases and J by 3 bases, with 22 bases left in between. The CDR3 spans 18 residues. CDR3 sequence reads: CASSQLIQGRICTDTQYF. The CDR3 bases are TGCGCCAGCAGTCAGCTTATACAAGGCAGGATTTGTACAGATACGCAGTATTTT.

The J gene is TRBJ2-5, the V gene TRBV2; D is uncertain. The CDR3 has 13 residues. Germline-derived CDR1 and CDR2 are SNHLY and FYNNEI. Deletions cut 6 bases from V and 1 base from J, with 9 bases between. Written as DNA, the CDR3 is TGTGCCAGCAGCCCGGTCCTCCAAGAGACCCAGTACTTC. This gives the protein CASSPVLQETQYF.

The chain links TRBV4-2 to TRBJ1-5; TRBD1 is a possible D gene (6 bases). The CDR3 is made up of 14 amino acids. Trimming removed 3 bases from V and 1 base from J, with 7 bases in between. Germline V CDR1 and CDR2: LGHNA, YNFKEQ. CDR3 in DNA: TGTGCCAGCAGCCAGGGACAAAGCAATCAGCCCCAGCATTTT. Residues: CASSQGQSNQPQHF.

V is TRBV6-5 and J is TRBJ1-1; D unresolved. CDR1 and CDR2 (germline): MNHEY, SVGAGI. The CDR3 has 13 amino acids. Trimming shortened V by 6 bases and J by 0 bases, and 8 bases separated the two germline ends. As DNA, the CDR3 is TGTGCCAGCAGCTTGGACTTGAACACTGAAGCTTTCTTT. This encodes CASSLDLNTEAFF.

This clone was detected only once. The rearrangement links TRBV30 to TRBJ1-1; TRBD1 matches at 7 bases. The CDR3 contains 21 residues. V dropped 2 bases and J dropped 0; count of bases not matched to a gene: 24. Germline lookup yields CDR1 GTSNPN and CDR2 SVGIG (reference sequence). The CDR3 bases are TGTGCCTGGAGTTTCGGCCCATCGGATCGGACAGGCCTTGACATGAACACTGAAGCTTTCTTT. This gives the protein CAWSFGPSDRTGLDMNTEAFF.

In DNA form, the CDR3 reads TGTGCCAGCAGTTTATTATCCCCACTAGGAGGGAGCACAGATGAGCAGTTCTTC. Encoded protein: CASSLLSPLGGSTDEQFF. V and J are TRBV27 and TRBJ2-1, with TRBD2 as a possible D gene (6 bases). Deletions cut 1 base from V and 8 bases from J, with 24 bases between. There are 18 residues in the CDR3. Germline values: CDR1 MNHEY, CDR2 SMNVEV (reference sequence).

The J gene is TRBJ1-4, the V gene TRBV7-8, with TRBD1 matching over 10 bases. J gave up 8 bases and V 1 base, and 4 bases lay outside the gene matches. The germline V gene has CDR1 SGHVS and CDR2 FQNEAQ. This CDR3 has 15 residues. The CDR3 reads CASSLVGQGYEKLFF. The CDR3 DNA follows: TGTGCCAGCAGCTTAGTGGGACAGGGGTACGAAAAACTGTTTTTT.